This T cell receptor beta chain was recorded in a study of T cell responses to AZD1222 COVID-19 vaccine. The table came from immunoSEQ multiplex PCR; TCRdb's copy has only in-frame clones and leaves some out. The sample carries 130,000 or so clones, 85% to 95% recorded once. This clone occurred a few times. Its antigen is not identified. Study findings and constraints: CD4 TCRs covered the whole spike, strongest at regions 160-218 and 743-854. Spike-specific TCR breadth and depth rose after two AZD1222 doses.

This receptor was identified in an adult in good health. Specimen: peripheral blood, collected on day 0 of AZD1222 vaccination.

CDR3 in DNA: TGCGCCAGCAGCCAAACCGGACAGGGGAGCTACGAGCAGTACTTC. Amino acids: CASSQTGQGSYEQYF. The V call is TRBV4-1, the J call TRBJ2-7; 9 positions agree with TRBD1. V shed 2 bases and J 3 bases; nucleotides not matched to a gene: 5. From germline, CDR1 is MGHRA and CDR2 YSYEKL. The CDR3 is 15 residues long.